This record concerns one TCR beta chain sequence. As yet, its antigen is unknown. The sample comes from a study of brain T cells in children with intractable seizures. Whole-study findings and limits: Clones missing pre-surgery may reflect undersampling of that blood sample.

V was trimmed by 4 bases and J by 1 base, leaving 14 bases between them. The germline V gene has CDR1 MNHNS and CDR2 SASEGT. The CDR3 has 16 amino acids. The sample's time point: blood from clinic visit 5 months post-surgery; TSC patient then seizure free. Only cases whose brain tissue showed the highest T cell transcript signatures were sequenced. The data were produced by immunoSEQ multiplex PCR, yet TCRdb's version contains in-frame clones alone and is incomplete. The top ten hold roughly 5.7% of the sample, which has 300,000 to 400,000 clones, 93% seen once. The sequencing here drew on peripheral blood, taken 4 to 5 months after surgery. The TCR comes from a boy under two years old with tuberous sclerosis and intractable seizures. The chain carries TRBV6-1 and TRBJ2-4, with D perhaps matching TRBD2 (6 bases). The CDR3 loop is CASSGGEMLAKNIQYF. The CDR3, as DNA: TGTGCCAGCAGTGGGGGGGAGATGCTGGCCAAAAACATTCAGTACTTC.